The sequence of this TCR beta chain was determined in a study of Graves' ophthalmopathy and Graves' hyperthyroidism. V lost 4 bases and J lost 5, with 21 bases in between. Germline-derived CDR1 and CDR2 are SGHRS and YFSETQ. The CDR3 length is 16 residues. Whole-study findings and limits: Cross-validated, the 13-signature model showed 87.88%/81.08% sensitivity/specificity, and 80%/75% in the test set.

As concerns this clonotype: As yet, its antigen is unknown.

Amplification of the TCR beta CDR3 regions used RNA transcripts (as template). HTBI primers were employed in first-round RT-PCR, then a second-round multiplex PCR followed. TCRdb ran MiXCR on the multiplex PCR reads and lists one entry per CDR3 protein. The top ten hold about 2.4% of the sample, which has more than 300,000 distinct CDR3 sequences, about 18% seen once. Ages of hyperthyroidism patients ran from 18 to 65, and their diagnoses were new, under 2 months' duration. The chain combines TRBV5-1 with TRBJ1-1; D might be TRBD1 (5 bases). The sequence was obtained from an adult woman with stable Graves' hyperthyroidism. Sequenced input: peripheral blood. DNA of the CDR3: TGCGCCAGCAGCCTCAGGGAGTTGGCCCGGGGTACTGAAGCTTTCTTT. Protein: CASSLRELARGTEAFF. Together with reference TRBV5-1 and TRBJ1-1, the CDR3 gives the full variable domain: KAGVTQTPRYLIKTRGQQVTLSCSPISGHRSVSWYQQTPGQGLQFLFEYFSETQRNKGNFPGRFSGRQFSNSRSEMNVSTLELGDSALYLCASSLRELARGTEAFFGQGTRLTVV.